Below, 5 T cell receptor beta chains from the same sample are listed, as sequenced in a study of blood T cells in healthy people across ages (dated by TCRdb to between 2014 and 2017). The method behind the library was 5' RACE. Instrument used: Illumina HiSeq 2500. A second PCR of about 6 to 12 cycles was run with a J-beta primer mix and a sample-barcoded 5' primer. TCRdb reprocessing: public reads trimmed at Q25 with fastp, clones called with MiXCR, in-frame beta chains kept. CDR3 protein duplicates are merged, each entry listing the most common genes and DNA. Present in this sample are 1.5 million to 2 million distinct CDR3 sequences, roughly 49% of which were seen just once. The ten top clones hold approximately 2% of the sample. The sequencing sample was made of blood. These receptors all come from a woman in her thirties or forties in good health.

CDR3 sequence reads: CSARGWLAGGPTDTQYF. Written as DNA, the CDR3 is TGCAGTGCTAGAGGCTGGTTAGCGGGGGGACCCACAGATACGCAGTATTTT. The rearrangement joins TRBV20-1 to TRBJ2-3; TRBD2 agrees at 10 bases. J gave up 2 bases and V 1 base, and 9 bases lay outside the gene matches. Germline CDR1 DFQATT, CDR2 SNEGSKA (reference sequence). CDR3 length equals 17 residues.

This clonotype was counted only a few times. This chain uses TRBV10-3 with TRBJ2-3, with unresolved D. Germline V gene sequence: CDR1 ENHRY, CDR2 SYGVKD. With 2 bases removed from V and 2 bases from J, the gap between germline ends came to 8 bases. CDR3 size: 14 residues. CDR3 coding DNA: TGTGCCATCAGTGAGGGCAGTAACACAGATACGCAGTATTTT. Translating gives CAISEGSNTDTQYF.

This clonotype showed up just once. This chain joins TRBV11-1 and TRBJ1-2; possibly TRBD1 for D (6 bases). Trimming shortened V by 4 bases and J by 8 bases, and 14 bases separated the two germline ends. This CDR3 contains 13 residues. Germline CDR1 and CDR2: SGHAT and FQDESV (reference sequence). The CDR3, as DNA: TGTGCCAGCAGCTCCGTGACAGGCGGAGGCTACACCTTC. Its translation is CASSSVTGGGYTF.

The table lists this clonotype with a few counts. This rearrangement joins TRBV6-1 to TRBJ1-2; D possibly corresponds to TRBD1 (5 bases). The CDR3 contains 12 residues. Per germline, CDR1 MNHNS and CDR2 SASEGT. The germline V and J ends were trimmed by 7 bases and 4 bases, with 10 bases remaining between them. Here the CDR3 reads CASTDSSYGYTF. CDR3 DNA: TGTGCCAGCACTGACAGCTCCTATGGCTACACCTTC.

The V call is TRBV29-1, the J call TRBJ1-2, with a possible D match to TRBD1 (5 bases). V was shortened by 6 bases and J by 2 bases, with 16 bases between the two germline ends. The germline CDR1 and CDR2 sequences are SQVTM and ANQGSEA. The CDR3 extends over 14 amino acids. CDR3 residues: CSVDRSSLNYGYTF. CDR3 DNA sequence: TGCAGCGTCGACAGAAGCTCTCTCAACTATGGCTACACCTTC. Supplemented by reference TRBV29-1 and TRBJ1-2, the full variable domain reads SAVISQKPSRDICQRGTSLTIQCQVDSQVTMMFWYRQQPGQSLTLIATANQGSEATYESGFVIDKFPISRPNLTFSTLTVSNMSPEDSSIYLCSVDRSSLNYGYTFGSGTRLTVV.